These T cell receptor beta chains were read from a single sample in a study of T-cell memory formation after mild COVID-19. A single record per CDR3 protein comes from TCRdb applying MiXCR to the 5' RACE reads. The data contain about 16,000 distinct CDR3 sequences, more than 20% of them singletons. Sequenced sample: PBMCs or a T cell subset sorted from them (not recorded which). These receptors were obtained from a man aged 18 to 30 who had mild COVID-19 (a few samples of this study predate the infection). Cell type and time point are not known. The CDR3 runs from the conserved cysteine through the conserved F or W. The D gene is left open where the match is weak. The size of a clone is reported for some rows only, either as once, few or many, or as a class for expanded clones.

TRBJ1-5	few	.	TRBV6-6	CASSTGFDQPQHF	TGTGCCAGCAGTACAGGGTTCGATCAGCCCCAGCATTTT
TRBJ2-2	.	.	TRBV7-2	CASSLFGGTPTGELFF	TGTGCCAGCAGCTTATTTGGGGGGACTCCCACCGGGGAGCTGTTTTTT
TRBJ2-7	many	TRBD2	TRBV12-3/TRBV12-4	CASSSLTSVSSYEQYF	TGTGCCAGCAGTTCCCTGACTAGCGTCAGCTCCTACGAGCAGTACTTC
TRBJ2-1	many	.	TRBV27	CASSSRESSYNEQFF	TGTGCCAGCAGTTCCCGGGAGAGCTCCTACAATGAGCAGTTCTTC
TRBJ1-5	.	.	TRBV6-2/TRBV6-3	CASSYSGGYSNQPQHF	TGTGCCAGCAGTTACTCGGGAGGTTATAGCAATCAGCCCCAGCATTTT
TRBJ2-5	many	.	TRBV4-1	CASSQVPYQETQYF	TGCGCCAGCAGCCAAGTTCCCTACCAAGAGACCCAGTACTTC
TRBJ1-2	many	.	TRBV4-3	CASSQVMDSNYGYTF	TGCGCCAGCAGCCAAGTTATGGACAGCAACTATGGCTACACCTTC
TRBJ2-1	many	.	TRBV4-3	CASSQTPQGTYNEQFF	TGCGCCAGCAGCCAGACCCCGCAGGGTACCTACAATGAGCAGTTCTTC
TRBJ2-7	.	.	TRBV11-2	CASSKAPVVGSYEQYF	TGTGCCAGCAGCAAGGCCCCCGTGGTGGGGTCCTACGAGCAGTACTTC
TRBJ1-5	many	.	TRBV19	CASSPGGLSNQPQHF	TGTGCCAGTAGTCCCGGGGGGCTAAGCAATCAGCCCCAGCATTTT
TRBJ1-2	many	.	TRBV4-1	CASSHQDSPYYGYTF	TGCGCCAGCAGCCACCAGGACAGCCCCTACTATGGCTACACCTTC
TRBJ1-1	.	.	TRBV7-9	CASSIPLEGLEAFF	TGTGCCAGCAGCATACCACTGGAGGGTCTGGAAGCTTTCTTT
TRBJ2-7	many	TRBD2	TRBV5-1	CASSLGGTDGYEQYF	TGCGCCAGCAGCCTGGGGGGGACCGACGGTTACGAGCAGTACTTC
TRBJ2-5	few	.	TRBV20-1	CSVTGPSGRPQETQYF	TGCAGTGTAACGGGGCCGTCAGGACGCCCCCAAGAGACCCAGTACTTC
TRBJ2-2	.	.	TRBV7-9	CASSEGPTELFF	TGTGCCAGCAGCGAGGGGCCAACGGAGCTGTTTTTT
TRBJ1-1	many	.	TRBV20-1	CSARTGLNTEAFF	TGCAGTGCTAGAACGGGTTTGAACACTGAAGCTTTCTTT
TRBJ1-1	.	.	TRBV6-2/TRBV6-3	CASSFGLEAFF	TGTGCCAGCAGTTTTGGCCTTGAAGCTTTCTTT